This T cell receptor beta chain was captured in a study of human T cells and chemical hapten exposure. Notes on the study in general: Healthy individuals' immune responses may differ from those of donors, who had alopecia. DPC sensitization left the count of TCRs above 1 in 1000 unchanged. Among expanded TCRs, significantly more large CDR3 similarity clusters formed than among controls.

Via MiXCR, TCRdb re-called the RACE reads, giving one row per CDR3 protein. The table has some 350,000 distinct CDR3 sequences, about 7% seen once; the top ten hold approximately 8.9%. The germline V and J ends were trimmed by 3 bases and 0 bases, with 3 bases remaining between them. The germline gives CDR1 DFQATT, CDR2 SNEGSKA (reference sequence). This CDR3 region has 12 residues. This clonotype was counted between two and nine times. Its antigen is not identified. As to time point: patch test 1, 2 weeks after DPC sensitization. Documented treatment: therapeutic diphenylcyclopropenone sensitization with weekly scalp DPC. Unfractionated whole blood yielded total RNA.

This clonotype originated in a woman younger than 30 with alopecia areata. Some clones in this sample may be carry-over from other donors' samples. The sample in question was whole blood, obtained in connection with sensitization to the hapten diphenylcyclopropenone (DPC). The rearrangement joins TRBV20-1 to TRBJ1-3; no clear D gene. As DNA, the CDR3 is TGCAGTGCTAGCAGCTCTGGAAACACCATATATTTT. The encoded protein is CSASSSGNTIYF.